These 14 T cell receptor beta chains share one sample of origin, sequenced in a study of T cells expressing NK-cell markers. Reprocessing the 5' RACE reads, TCRdb reports a single entry for every CDR3 protein and omits DNA. Recorded for this sample: roughly 380,000 distinct CDR3 sequences. The specimen sequenced was blood T cells: a sorted CD56 or NKG2C T cell subset, CD4+ or CD8+ T cells, or bulk PBMC T cells (not recorded which). The receptors shown here come from a man aged 18-75 years in good health.

J is TRBJ2-3 and V is TRBV12-5; the D call from TCRdb, TRBD1, cannot be confirmed without DNA. CDR1 and CDR2 (germline): LGHNT, FRNRAP. CDR3 length: 15 amino acids. CDR3 loop: CASGAGQAGTDTQYF.

This rearrangement joins TRBV6-2 or TRBV6-3 to TRBJ2-2; absent DNA, TCRdb's TRBD1 call cannot be checked. Germline values: CDR1 MNHEY, CDR2 SVGEGT. This CDR3 region has 13 residues. The CDR3 is CASTPGWVGELFF.

The chain has TRBV7-9 and TRBJ1-5; TCRdb selects TRBD1, and the lack of DNA leaves this call unchecked. Germline V CDR1 and CDR2: SEHNR, FQNEAQ (reference sequence). The CDR3 loop spans 13 amino acids. The CDR3 region is CASSAQGPGPQHF.

The CDR3 reads CASSTTGGRLYNYGYTF. The genes are TRBV6-1 and TRBJ1-2; the D gene TCRdb calls, TRBD1, cannot be checked with no DNA. This CDR3 is 17 amino acids long. Germline V lookup: CDR1 MNHNS, CDR2 SASEGT.

The genes are TRBV29-1 and TRBJ1-1; the TRBD1 assignment by TCRdb is unverifiable without DNA. Germline assignment: CDR1 SQVTM and CDR2 ANQGSEA. There are 13 residues in the CDR3. The CDR3 loop reads CSVRQGMITEAFF.

J is TRBJ2-7 and V is TRBV11-3. The CDR3 runs to 15 residues. Germline V CDR1 and CDR2: SGHNT, YENEEA. This chain's CDR3 is CASSLDFGQSYEQYF.

This chain links TRBV9 with TRBJ1-1; the TCRdb D gene call, TRBD1, has no DNA to confirm it. The CDR3 loop spans 16 amino acids. CDR1 is SGDLS and CDR2 is YYNGEE in the germline V gene. CDR3: CASSVTGLTVNTEAFF.

The chain carries TRBV5-1 and TRBJ1-4. This CDR3 comprises 12 residues. CDR1 and CDR2 from the germline V gene are SGHRS and YFSETQ. CDR3 region: CASKGGNEKLFF. Combining the CDR3 with reference TRBV5-1 and TRBJ1-4 gives the whole variable domain KAGVTQTPRYLIKTRGQQVTLSCSPISGHRSVSWYQQTPGQGLQFLFEYFSETQRNKGNFPGRFSGRQFSNSRSEMNVSTLELGDSALYLCASKGGNEKLFFGSGTQLSVL.

The chain employs TRBV5-1 and TRBJ2-3; TCRdb names TRBD1, which stays unverified in the absence of DNA. The CDR3 extends over 16 amino acids. The germline gives CDR1 SGHRS, CDR2 YFSETQ. Here the CDR3 reads CASSLPSGTTRDTQYF.

J is TRBJ1-4 and V is TRBV2; without DNA, the TCRdb call of TRBD1 cannot be checked. Germline V gene lookup returns CDR1 SNHLY and CDR2 FYNNEI. This CDR3 is 15 amino acids long. The CDR3 here is CASSGTATGGEKLFF.

The V and J genes are TRBV4-1 and TRBJ2-1; the D call of TRBD2 rests on TCRdb alone, since no DNA is present to check it. CDR1 is MGHRA, CDR2 YSYEKL, per germline. The CDR3 runs 21 residues. CDR3 sequence: CASSQGSPGTSGIPYYNEQFF.

The chain is built from TRBV6-5 and TRBJ1-1. The CDR3 is made up of 16 amino acids. CDR1 is MNHEY and CDR2 is SVGAGI in the germline V gene. The chain's CDR3 is CASSYSMGRPNTEAFF.

The genes are TRBV6-1 and TRBJ2-7; without DNA, the TCRdb call of TRBD1 cannot be checked. Per germline, CDR1 MNHNS and CDR2 SASEGT. The CDR3 spans 15 residues. CDR3 loop: CASTLFQGGLNEQYF.

The chain combines TRBV20-1 with TRBJ2-1; TCRdb's D call, TRBD2, is unchecked because there is no DNA. CDR1 DFQATT and CDR2 SNEGSKA come from the germline V gene (reference sequence). The CDR3 length is 14 residues. This CDR3 reads CSARVRGEYNEQFF.